The T cell receptor (beta chain) described here comes from a study of T cells after yellow fever vaccination. The J segment lost 1 base and the V segment lost 0 bases, leaving 0 bases of the junction unmatched. CDR1 and CDR2 from the germline V gene are MNHEY and SVGAGI. The CDR3 is 15 residues long. One entry per CDR3 protein, called by TCRdb with MiXCR from the 5' RACE reads. The table lists around 53,000 distinct CDR3 sequences, 6.5% to 8.5% of them singletons. The chain joins TRBV6-5 to TRBJ1-1; 9 nucleotides align to TRBD1. The source of this sequence is a man aged 18 to 30 who received the YFV17D yellow fever vaccine. The input for sequencing was CD8+ T cells not binding an NS4B(214-222) dextramer, sorted from PBMCs, taken roughly 45 days after the first yellow fever vaccination. The CDR3 region is CASSYSGQGNTEAFF. For the CDR3, the DNA is TGTGCCAGCAGTTACTCGGGACAGGGGAACACTGAAGCTTTCTTT.